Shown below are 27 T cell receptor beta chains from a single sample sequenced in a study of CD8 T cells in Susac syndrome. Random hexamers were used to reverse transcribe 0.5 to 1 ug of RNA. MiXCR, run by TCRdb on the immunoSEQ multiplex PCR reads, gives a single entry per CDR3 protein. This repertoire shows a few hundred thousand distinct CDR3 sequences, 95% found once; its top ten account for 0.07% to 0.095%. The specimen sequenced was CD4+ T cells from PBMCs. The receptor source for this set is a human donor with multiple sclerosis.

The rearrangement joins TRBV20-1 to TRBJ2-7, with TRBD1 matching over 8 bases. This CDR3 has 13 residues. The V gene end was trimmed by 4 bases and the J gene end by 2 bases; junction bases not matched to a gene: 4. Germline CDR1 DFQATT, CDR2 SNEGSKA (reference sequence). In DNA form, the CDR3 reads TGCAGTGCTAAAGCGGACAGGGCCTACGAGCAGTACGTC. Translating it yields CSAKADRAYEQYV.

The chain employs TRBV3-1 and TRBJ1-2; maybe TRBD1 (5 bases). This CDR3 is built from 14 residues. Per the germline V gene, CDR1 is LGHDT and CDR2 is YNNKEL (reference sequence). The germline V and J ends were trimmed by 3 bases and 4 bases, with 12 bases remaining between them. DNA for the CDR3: TGTGCCAGCAGCCATTTGAGAGGGGCCTATGGCTACACCTTC. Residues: CASSHLRGAYGYTF. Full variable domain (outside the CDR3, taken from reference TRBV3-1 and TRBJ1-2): DTAVSQTPKYLVTQMGNDKSIKCEQNLGHDTMYWYKQDSKKFLKIMFSYNNKELIINETVPNRFSPKSPDKAHLNLHINSLELGDSAVYFCASSHLRGAYGYTFGSGTRLTVV.

This chain's CDR3 is CATSDNLRNGELFF. In DNA form, the CDR3 reads TGTGCCACCAGTGACAATCTGAGGAACGGGGAGCTGTTTTTT. The gene calls are TRBV24-1 and TRBJ2-2; no reliable D call. This CDR3 is built from 14 residues. Trimming removed 4 bases from V and 7 bases from J, with 12 bases in between. Germline CDR1 is KGHDR and CDR2 is SFDVKD.

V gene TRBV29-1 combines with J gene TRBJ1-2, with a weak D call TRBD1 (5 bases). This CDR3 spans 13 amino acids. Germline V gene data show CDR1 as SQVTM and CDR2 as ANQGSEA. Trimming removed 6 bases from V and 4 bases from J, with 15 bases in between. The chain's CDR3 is CSVVRGLGYGYTF. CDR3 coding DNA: TGCAGCGTAGTAAGGGGCCTTGGCTATGGCTACACCTTC.

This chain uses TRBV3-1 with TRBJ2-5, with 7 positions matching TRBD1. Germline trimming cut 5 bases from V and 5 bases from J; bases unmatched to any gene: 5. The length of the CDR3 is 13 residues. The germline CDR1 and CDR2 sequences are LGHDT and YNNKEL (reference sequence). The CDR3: CASSSARGETQYF. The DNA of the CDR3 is TGTGCCAGCAGCTCAGCCAGGGGGGAGACCCAGTACTTC.

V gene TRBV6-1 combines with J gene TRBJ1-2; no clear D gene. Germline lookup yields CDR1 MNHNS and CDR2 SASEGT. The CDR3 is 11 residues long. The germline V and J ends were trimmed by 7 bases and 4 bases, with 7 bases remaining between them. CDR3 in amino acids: CASKGLYGYTF. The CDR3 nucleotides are TGTGCCAGCAAGGGCCTCTATGGCTACACCTTC.

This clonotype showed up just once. CDR3 residues: CSAFTGTSRYNSPLHF. In nucleotides, the CDR3 is TGCAGTGCATTTACCGGGACAAGCCGCTATAATTCACCCCTCCACTTT. The chain recombines TRBV20-1 with TRBJ1-6; D possibly corresponds to TRBD1 (6 bases). The V end was cut by 6 bases, the J end by 3 bases, with 18 bases between. Germline-derived CDR1 and CDR2 are DFQATT and SNEGSKA (reference sequence). The CDR3 contains 16 residues.

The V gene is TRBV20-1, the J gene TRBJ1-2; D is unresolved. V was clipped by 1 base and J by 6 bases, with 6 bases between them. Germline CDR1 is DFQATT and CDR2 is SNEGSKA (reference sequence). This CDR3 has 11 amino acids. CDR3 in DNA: TGCAGTGCTAGAGGCTCCCATGGCTACACCTTC. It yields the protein CSARGSHGYTF.

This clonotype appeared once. In DNA, the CDR3 is TGTGCCAGCAGCTTGCATGGTCGGGCTGGGGCCAACGTCCTGACTTTC. Residues: CASSLHGRAGANVLTF. The V call is TRBV5-4, the J call TRBJ2-6; D gene unclear. CDR3 length: 16 amino acids. Germline V gene lookup returns CDR1 SGHNT and CDR2 YYREEE (reference sequence). The V gene lost 1 base and the J gene lost 2 bases, with 10 bases spanning the gap.

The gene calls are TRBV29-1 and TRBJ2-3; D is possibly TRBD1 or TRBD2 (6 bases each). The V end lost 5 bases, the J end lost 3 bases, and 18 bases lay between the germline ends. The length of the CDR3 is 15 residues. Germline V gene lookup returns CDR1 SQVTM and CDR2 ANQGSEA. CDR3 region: CSVPPRVGGTDTQYF. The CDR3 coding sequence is TGCAGCGTTCCCCCCCGGGTAGGGGGGACAGATACGCAGTATTTT.

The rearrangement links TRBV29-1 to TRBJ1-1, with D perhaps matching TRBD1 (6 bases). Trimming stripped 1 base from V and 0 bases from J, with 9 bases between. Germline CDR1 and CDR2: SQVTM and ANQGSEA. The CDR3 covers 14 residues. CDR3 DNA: TGCAGCGTTGAAGCGGGACATCTGAACACTGAAGCTTTCTTT. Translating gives CSVEAGHLNTEAFF. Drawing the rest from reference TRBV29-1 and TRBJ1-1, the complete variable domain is SAVISQKPSRDICQRGTSLTIQCQVDSQVTMMFWYRQQPGQSLTLIATANQGSEATYESGFVIDKFPISRPNLTFSTLTVSNMSPEDSSIYLCSVEAGHLNTEAFFGQGTRLTVV.

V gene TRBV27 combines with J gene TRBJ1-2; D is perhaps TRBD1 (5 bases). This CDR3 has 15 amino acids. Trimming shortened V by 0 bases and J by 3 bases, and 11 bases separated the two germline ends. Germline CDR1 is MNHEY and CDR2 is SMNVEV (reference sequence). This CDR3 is CASSLSGDFYYGYTF. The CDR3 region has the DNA TGTGCCAGCAGTTTATCGGGGGACTTTTACTATGGCTACACCTTC.

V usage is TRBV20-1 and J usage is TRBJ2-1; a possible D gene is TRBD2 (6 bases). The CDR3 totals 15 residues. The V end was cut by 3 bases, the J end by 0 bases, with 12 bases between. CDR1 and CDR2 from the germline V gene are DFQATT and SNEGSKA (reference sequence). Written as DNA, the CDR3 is TGCAGTGCTAGGAGCGGGCTAAGCTCCTACAATGAGCAGTTCTTC. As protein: CSARSGLSSYNEQFF.

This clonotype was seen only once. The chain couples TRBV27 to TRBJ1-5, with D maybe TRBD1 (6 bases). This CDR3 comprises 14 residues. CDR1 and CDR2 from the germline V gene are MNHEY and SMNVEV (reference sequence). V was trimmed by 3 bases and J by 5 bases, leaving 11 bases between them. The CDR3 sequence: CASSFRGEDQPQHF. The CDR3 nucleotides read TGTGCCAGCAGTTTTAGGGGGGAGGATCAGCCCCAGCATTTT.

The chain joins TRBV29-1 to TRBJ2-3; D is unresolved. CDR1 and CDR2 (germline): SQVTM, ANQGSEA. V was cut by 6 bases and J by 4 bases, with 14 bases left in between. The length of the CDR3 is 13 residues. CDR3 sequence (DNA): TGCAGCGTCGGTAAGGGCCAGGCAGATACGCAGTATTTT. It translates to CSVGKGQADTQYF.

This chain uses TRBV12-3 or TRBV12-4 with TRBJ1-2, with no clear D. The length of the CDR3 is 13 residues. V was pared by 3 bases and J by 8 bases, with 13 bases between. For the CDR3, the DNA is TGTGCCAGCAGTTTGGACGGCCCAGGCGGCTACACCTTC. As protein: CASSLDGPGGYTF.

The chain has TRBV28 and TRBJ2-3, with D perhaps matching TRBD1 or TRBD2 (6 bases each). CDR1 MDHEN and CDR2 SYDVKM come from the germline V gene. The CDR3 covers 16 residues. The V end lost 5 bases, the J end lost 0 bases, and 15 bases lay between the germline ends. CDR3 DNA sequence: TGTGCCAGCAGTCCCCCCCGGGGGACAAGCACAGATACGCAGTATTTT. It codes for CASSPPRGTSTDTQYF.

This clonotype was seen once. For the CDR3, the DNA is TGCAGCGTTGATAGGGGGGTGAACACTGAAGCTTTCTTT. Translation: CSVDRGVNTEAFF. The chain is built from TRBV29-1 and TRBJ1-1; a weak D match, TRBD1 (6 bases). The CDR3 has 13 amino acids. Germline loops: CDR1 SQVTM, CDR2 ANQGSEA. V lost 3 bases, J lost 0 bases, and 8 bases lay in between.

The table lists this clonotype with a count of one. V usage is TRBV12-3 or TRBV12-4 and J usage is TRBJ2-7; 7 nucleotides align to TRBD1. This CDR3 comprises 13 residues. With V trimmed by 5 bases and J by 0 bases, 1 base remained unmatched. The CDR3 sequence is CASSTGVSYEQYV. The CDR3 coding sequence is TGTGCCAGCAGTACAGGGGTCTCCTACGAGCAGTACGTC.

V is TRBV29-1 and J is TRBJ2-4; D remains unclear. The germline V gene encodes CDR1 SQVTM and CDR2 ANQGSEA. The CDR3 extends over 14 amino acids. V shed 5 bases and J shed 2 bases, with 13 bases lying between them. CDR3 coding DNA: TGCAGCGTTTATAACCCTATAACCAAAAACATTCAGTACTTC. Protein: CSVYNPITKNIQYF.

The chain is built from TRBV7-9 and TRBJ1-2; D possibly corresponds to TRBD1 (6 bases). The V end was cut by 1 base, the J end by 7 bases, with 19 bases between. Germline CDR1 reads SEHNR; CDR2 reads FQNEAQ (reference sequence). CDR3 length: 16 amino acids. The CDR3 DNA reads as TGTGCCAGCAGCTTAGGATCAGGGGCGGATACGGGTGGCTACACCTTC. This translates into CASSLGSGADTGGYTF.

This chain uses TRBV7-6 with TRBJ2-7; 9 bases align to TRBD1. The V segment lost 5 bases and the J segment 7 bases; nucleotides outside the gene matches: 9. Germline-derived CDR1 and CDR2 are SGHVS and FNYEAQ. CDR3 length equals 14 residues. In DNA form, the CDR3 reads TGTGCCAGCAGCACAAAACAGGGGGCGGGGGAGCAGTACTTC. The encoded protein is CASSTKQGAGEQYF.

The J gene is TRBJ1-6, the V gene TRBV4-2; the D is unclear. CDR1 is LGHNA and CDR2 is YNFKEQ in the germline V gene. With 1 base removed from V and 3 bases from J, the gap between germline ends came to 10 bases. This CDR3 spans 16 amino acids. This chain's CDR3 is CASSQGRSLYNSPLHF. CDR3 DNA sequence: TGTGCCAGCAGCCAAGGACGGTCCCTCTATAATTCACCCCTCCACTTT.

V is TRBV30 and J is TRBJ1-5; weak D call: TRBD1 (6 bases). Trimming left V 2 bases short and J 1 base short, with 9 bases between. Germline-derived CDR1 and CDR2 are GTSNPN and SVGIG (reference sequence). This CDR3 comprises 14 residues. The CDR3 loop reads CAWSRQESNQPQHF. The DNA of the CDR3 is TGTGCCTGGAGTCGACAGGAAAGCAATCAGCCCCAGCATTTT.

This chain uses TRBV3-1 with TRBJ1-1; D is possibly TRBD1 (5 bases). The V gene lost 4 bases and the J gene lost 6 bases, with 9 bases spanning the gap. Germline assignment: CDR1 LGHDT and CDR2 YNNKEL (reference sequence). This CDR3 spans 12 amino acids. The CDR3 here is CASSPGGAEAFF. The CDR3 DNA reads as TGTGCCAGCAGCCCTGGGGGGGCTGAAGCTTTCTTT.

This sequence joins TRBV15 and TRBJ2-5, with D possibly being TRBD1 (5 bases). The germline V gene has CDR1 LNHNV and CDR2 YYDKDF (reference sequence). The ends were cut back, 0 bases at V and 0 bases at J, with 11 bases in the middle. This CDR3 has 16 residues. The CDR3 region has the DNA TGTGCCACCAGCAGAGAACCCCAGGGATACCAAGAGACCCAGTACTTC. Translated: CATSREPQGYQETQYF.

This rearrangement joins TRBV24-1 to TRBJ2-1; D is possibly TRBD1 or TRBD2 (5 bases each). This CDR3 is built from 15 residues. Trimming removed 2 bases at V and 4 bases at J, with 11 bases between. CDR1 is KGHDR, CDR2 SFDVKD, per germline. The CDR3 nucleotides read TGTGCCACCAGTGATTCGGGACGTCCTTACAATGAGCAGTTCTTC. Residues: CATSDSGRPYNEQFF.